The next 18 T cell receptor beta chains were all read from a single sample in a study of CD4+ T cells in melanoma. Produced via immunoSEQ multiplex PCR; TCRdb's table is partial and in-frame only. The repertoire has some 9,900 clones, 60% to 85% of them found once; the top ten carry around a fifth. The sequenced sample consisted of cells from a culture (not recorded whether cultured in vitro). All receptors derive from a human donor with melanoma.

The rearrangement uses TRBV6-5 and TRBJ2-1; no clear D. The CDR3 is 13 residues long. Looked up from germline, CDR1 is MNHEY and CDR2 is SVGAGI. Trimming cost V 2 bases and J 6 bases, with 8 bases left between them. DNA for the CDR3: TGTGCCAGCAGTTACGGTCGAGGCAATGAGCAGTTCTTC. It is translated as CASSYGRGNEQFF.

This clone has just a few counts. V and J are TRBV5-1 and TRBJ1-3; weak D call: TRBD1 (5 bases). CDR3 size: 14 residues. Germline lookup yields CDR1 SGHRS and CDR2 YFSETQ. V was trimmed by 0 bases and J by 4 bases, leaving 8 bases between them. The CDR3 reads CASSLAGFGNTIYF. DNA for the CDR3: TGCGCCAGCAGCTTGGCAGGGTTCGGAAACACCATATATTTT.

There are a few counts of this clone. J is TRBJ2-7 and V is TRBV7-9, with a tentative D call TRBD2 (6 bases). The CDR3 consists of 14 residues. Trimming pared 1 base from V and 6 bases from J, leaving 13 bases between. Germline V gene data show CDR1 as SEHNR and CDR2 as FQNEAQ (reference sequence). Here the CDR3 DNA reads TGTGCCAGCAGCTTAGTTGGAGGGTATCCCGAGCAGTACTTC. This codes for CASSLVGGYPEQYF.

V and J are TRBV28 and TRBJ2-1; TRBD2 matches at 11 bases. CDR1 and CDR2 from the germline V gene are MDHEN and SYDVKM. Trimming at V came to 2 bases and at J to 5 bases, leaving 2 bases not matched to a gene. This CDR3 is built from 15 residues. The CDR3 nucleotides are TGTGCCAGCAGTTTAATAGCGGGGGGGAACAATGAGCAGTTCTTC. This codes for CASSLIAGGNNEQFF.

The chain combines TRBV10-2 with TRBJ1-5; 8 nucleotides line up with TRBD1. Per germline, CDR1 WSHSY and CDR2 SAAADI. The J segment lost 7 bases and the V segment lost 5 bases, leaving 10 bases of the junction unmatched. The CDR3 spans 15 residues. CDR3 amino acids: CASSFDRGLLQPQHF. DNA of the CDR3: TGCGCCAGCAGTTTTGACAGGGGTCTTCTCCAGCCCCAGCATTTT.

V gene TRBV9 combines with J gene TRBJ2-3; D remains unclear. Germline CDR1 SGDLS, CDR2 YYNGEE. Trimming cost V 0 bases and J 0 bases, with 8 bases left between them. This CDR3 comprises 15 residues. The CDR3, as DNA: TGTGCCAGCAGCGTAGGGGTAGATAGCACAGATACGCAGTATTTT. Translation: CASSVGVDSTDTQYF.

The chain couples TRBV15 to TRBJ2-5; maybe TRBD1 (6 bases). Per the germline V gene, CDR1 is LNHNV and CDR2 is YYDKDF (reference sequence). This CDR3 is 15 amino acids long. V gave up 4 bases and J gave up 1 base, with 13 bases separating them. CDR3 nucleotides: TGTGCCACCAGCACCGACGGACAGCTCCAAGAGACCCAGTACTTC. Translated: CATSTDGQLQETQYF.

CDR3: CASRTQGVMNTEAFF. The DNA of the CDR3 is TGTGCCAGCAGGACACAGGGGGTTATGAACACTGAAGCTTTCTTT. The V gene is TRBV2, the J gene TRBJ1-1; 8 nucleotides line up with TRBD1. Germline loops: CDR1 SNHLY, CDR2 FYNNEI. J lost 0 bases, V lost 6 bases, and 6 bases had no gene match. The CDR3 extends over 15 amino acids.

This clone was counted once. CDR3 loop: CASSSLGGSPSTDTQYF. CDR3 bases: TGTGCCAGCAGCTCCCTGGGGGGATCGCCTAGCACAGATACGCAGTATTTT. The chain recombines TRBV7-9 with TRBJ2-3, with a tentative D call TRBD2 (6 bases). Trimming stripped 4 bases from V and 0 bases from J, with 17 bases between. This CDR3 region has 17 residues. CDR1 and CDR2 from the germline V gene are SEHNR and FQNEAQ (reference sequence).

J is TRBJ1-1 and V is TRBV5-1, with 8 positions matching TRBD1. The CDR3 spans 16 residues. The ends lost 3 bases at V and 2 bases at J; junction bases unmatched: 9. CDR1 and CDR2 (germline): SGHRS, YFSETQ. The CDR3 sequence: CASSSDRGNRNTEAFF. Here the CDR3 DNA reads TGCGCCAGCAGCTCAGACAGGGGAAATCGCAACACTGAAGCTTTCTTT.

The chain combines TRBV9 with TRBJ2-3; weak D call: TRBD2 (6 bases). Germline CDR1 reads SGDLS; CDR2 reads YYNGEE. This CDR3 region has 18 residues. Trimming stripped 3 bases from V and 4 bases from J, with 24 bases between. Here the CDR3 DNA reads TGTGCCAGCAGCGACCACGTAAACAGGTTACGCGGGGCAGATACGCAGTATTTT. Translated: CASSDHVNRLRGADTQYF.

The chain is built from TRBV14 and TRBJ1-1, with unresolved D. This CDR3 comprises 13 residues. V lost 6 bases to trimming and J lost 11 bases, with 19 bases between them. Germline values: CDR1 SGHDN, CDR2 FVKESK. The CDR3 nucleotides read TGTGCCAGCAGGACGGGCCCCTCACGGACCGCTTTCTTT. Translated: CASRTGPSRTAFF.

The CDR3 region is CASRTYRGRSEKLFF. As DNA, the CDR3 is TGTGCCAGCAGAACCTACAGGGGGCGGAGTGAAAAACTGTTTTTT. The chain carries TRBV6-5 and TRBJ1-4; TRBD1 matches at 9 bases. V shed 6 bases and J 7 bases; nucleotides not matched to a gene: 9. This CDR3 has 15 amino acids. Germline lookup yields CDR1 MNHEY and CDR2 SVGAGI.

The J gene is TRBJ2-4, the V gene TRBV2, with D maybe TRBD2 (6 bases). The CDR3 has 13 residues. Trimming stripped 8 bases from V and 4 bases from J, with 12 bases between. Germline V CDR1 and CDR2: SNHLY, FYNNEI. CDR3 nucleotides: TGTGCCAGCTTGGAACGGGGGAAAAACATTCAGTACTTC. As protein: CASLERGKNIQYF. The whole variable domain, filled in from reference TRBV2 and TRBJ2-4, reads EPEVTQTPSHQVTQMGQEVILRCVPISNHLYFYWYRQILGQKVEFLVSFYNNEISEKSEIFDDQFSVERPDGSNFTLKIRSTKLEDSAMYFCASLERGKNIQYFGAGTRLSVL.

The genes are TRBV2 and TRBJ1-3, with D maybe TRBD1 (5 bases). The CDR3 has 14 residues. Germline V gene sequence: CDR1 SNHLY, CDR2 FYNNEI. Trimming shortened V by 2 bases and J by 2 bases, and 7 bases separated the two germline ends. CDR3 nucleotides: TGTGCCAGCAGTGAACCCAGGGCTGGAAACACCATATATTTT. Translation: CASSEPRAGNTIYF.

The chain employs TRBV30 and TRBJ1-4; unclear D gene. Germline CDR1 and CDR2: GTSNPN and SVGIG (reference sequence). V shed 2 bases and J shed 2 bases, with 9 bases lying between them. This CDR3 contains 14 residues. CDR3 sequence reads: CAWSSEVTNEKLFF. CDR3 DNA sequence: TGTGCCTGGAGTAGCGAGGTGACTAATGAAAAACTGTTTTTT. The variable domain in full, completed from reference TRBV30 and TRBJ1-4, reads SQTIHQWPATLVQPVGSPLSLECTVEGTSNPNLYWYRQAAGRGLQLLFYSVGIGQISSEVPQNLSASRPQDRQFILSSKKLLLSDSGFYLCAWSSEVTNEKLFFGSGTQLSVL.

The chain links TRBV12-3 or TRBV12-4 to TRBJ2-2; D remains unclear. V was trimmed by 9 bases and J by 5 bases, leaving 10 bases between them. CDR3 size: 12 residues. The CDR3 loop reads CASRSPTGELFF. DNA for the CDR3: TGTGCCAGTCGGTCACCGACCGGGGAGCTGTTTTTT.

The chain links TRBV2 to TRBJ1-4; D not certain. CDR1 is SNHLY, CDR2 FYNNEI, per germline. The CDR3 extends over 14 amino acids. Trimming removed 4 bases at V and 8 bases at J, with 14 bases between. CDR3 region: CASSGPVRGEKLFF. CDR3 bases: TGTGCCAGCAGTGGACCGGTGCGTGGGGAAAAACTGTTTTTT.